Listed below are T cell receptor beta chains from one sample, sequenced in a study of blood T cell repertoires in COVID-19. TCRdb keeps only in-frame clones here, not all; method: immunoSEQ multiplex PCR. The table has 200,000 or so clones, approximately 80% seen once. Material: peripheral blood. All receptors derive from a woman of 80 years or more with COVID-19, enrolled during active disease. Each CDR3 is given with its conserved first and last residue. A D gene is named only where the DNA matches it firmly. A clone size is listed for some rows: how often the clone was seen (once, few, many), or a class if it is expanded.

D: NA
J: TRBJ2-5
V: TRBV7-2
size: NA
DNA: TGTGCCAGCAGCTCTACCCATGCGCCCCAGGGGACCCAGTACTTC
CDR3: CASSSTHAPQGTQYF

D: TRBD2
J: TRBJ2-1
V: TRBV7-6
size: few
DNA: TGTGCCAGCAGCCAATGGGAGGGCTCCTACAATGAGCAGTTCTTC
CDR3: CASSQWEGSYNEQFF

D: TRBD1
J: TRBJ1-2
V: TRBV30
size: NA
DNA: TGTGCCTGGACGCCAGACAGGGGCGGGTATGGCTACACCTTC
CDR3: CAWTPDRGGYGYTF

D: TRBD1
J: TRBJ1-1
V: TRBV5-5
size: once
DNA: TGTGCCAGCAGCTTGGGATCGGACAGGAGGAACACTGAAGCTTTCTTT
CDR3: CASSLGSDRRNTEAFF

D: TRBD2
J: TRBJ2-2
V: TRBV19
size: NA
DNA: TGTGCCAGTAGTATATCCCAGCGGGACGGGGAGCTGTTTTTT
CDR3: CASSISQRDGELFF

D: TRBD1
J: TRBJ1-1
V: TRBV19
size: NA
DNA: TGTGCCAGTAGTATTAGGACAGGGAACACTGAAGCTTTCTTT
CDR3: CASSIRTGNTEAFF

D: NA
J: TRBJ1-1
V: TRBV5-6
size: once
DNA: TGTGCCAGCAGCTTGTTCACAGGGAACACTGAAGCTTTCTTT
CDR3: CASSLFTGNTEAFF

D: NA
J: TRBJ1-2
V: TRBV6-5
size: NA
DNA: TGTGCCAGCAGTCCAGGACAGCCTTCGGGCTATGGCTACACCTTC
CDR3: CASSPGQPSGYGYTF

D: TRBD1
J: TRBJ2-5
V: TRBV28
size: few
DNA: TGTGCCAGCAGTATACCGGGACAGGGCTTAAAGACCCAGTACTTC
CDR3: CASSIPGQGLKTQYF

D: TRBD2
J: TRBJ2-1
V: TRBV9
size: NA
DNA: TGTGCCAGCAGCCCCGGACTAGCGGGGGGACACTACAATGAGCAGTTCTTC
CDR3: CASSPGLAGGHYNEQFF

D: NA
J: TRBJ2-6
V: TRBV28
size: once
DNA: TGTGCCAGCAGTCCAGTGACAGGCGCCAGCTCTGGGGCCAACGTCCTGACTTTC
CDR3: CASSPVTGASSGANVLTF

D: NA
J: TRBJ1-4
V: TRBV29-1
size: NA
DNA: TGCAGCGTTGAGTTGGCCGAAAAACTGTTTTTT
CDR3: CSVELAEKLFF

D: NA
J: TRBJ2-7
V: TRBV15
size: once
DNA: TGTGCCACCAGCAGAGATAGTACAGGGAATACCTACGAGCAGTACTTC
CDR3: CATSRDSTGNTYEQYF

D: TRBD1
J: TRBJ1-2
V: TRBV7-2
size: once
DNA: TGTGCCAGCAGCCGGGACAGGGGCGAATATGGCTACACCTTC
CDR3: CASSRDRGEYGYTF

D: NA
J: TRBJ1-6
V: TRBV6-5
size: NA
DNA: TGTGCCAGTCTTCACAGGGTTCAATCACCCCTCCACTTT
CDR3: CASLHRVQSPLHF

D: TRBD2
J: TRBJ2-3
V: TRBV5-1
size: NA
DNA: TGCGCCAGCAGCTTGGAACGGCGGGGGAGCACAGATACGCAGTATTTT
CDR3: CASSLERRGSTDTQYF

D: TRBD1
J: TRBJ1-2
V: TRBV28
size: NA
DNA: TGTGCCAGCAGGGGTGTAGGACAGGACAAATCCTATGGCTACACCTTC
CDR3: CASRGVGQDKSYGYTF